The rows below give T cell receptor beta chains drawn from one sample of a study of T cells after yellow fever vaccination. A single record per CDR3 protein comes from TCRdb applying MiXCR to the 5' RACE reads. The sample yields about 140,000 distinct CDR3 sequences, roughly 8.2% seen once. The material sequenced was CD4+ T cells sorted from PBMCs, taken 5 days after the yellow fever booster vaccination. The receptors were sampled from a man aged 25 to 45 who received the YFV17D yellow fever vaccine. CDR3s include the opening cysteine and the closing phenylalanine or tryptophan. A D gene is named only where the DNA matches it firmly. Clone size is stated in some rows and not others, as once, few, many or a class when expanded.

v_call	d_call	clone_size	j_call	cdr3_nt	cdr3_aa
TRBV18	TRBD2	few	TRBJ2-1	TGTGCCAGCTCAGACGTCCGGGGGGACAATGAGCAGTTCTTC	CASSDVRGDNEQFF
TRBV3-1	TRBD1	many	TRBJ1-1	TGTGCCAGCAGCACAGGACAGGGGTTGAACACTGAAGCTTTCTTT	CASSTGQGLNTEAFF
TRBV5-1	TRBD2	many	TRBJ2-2	TGCGCCAGCAGCTTGGTTGCGGGAGCGAACACCGGGGAGCTGTTTTTT	CASSLVAGANTGELFF
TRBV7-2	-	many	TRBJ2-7	TGTGCCAGCAGCTGGGACAACAACTACGAGCAGTACTTC	CASSWDNNYEQYF
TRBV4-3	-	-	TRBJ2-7	TGCGCCAGCAGCCAACAGGCCAGGCTAGGCGCCTACGAGCAGTACTTC	CASSQQARLGAYEQYF
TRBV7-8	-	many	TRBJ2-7	TGTGCCAGCAGCTTAAGTCACAAGACCTACGAGCAGTACTTC	CASSLSHKTYEQYF
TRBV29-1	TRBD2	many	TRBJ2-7	TGCAGCGTGGGGACTAGCGGCGTTTACGAGCAGTACTTC	CSVGTSGVYEQYF
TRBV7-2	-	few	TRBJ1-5	TGTGCCAGCAGCTTAGAGCTTGGCAATCAGCCCCAGCATTTT	CASSLELGNQPQHF
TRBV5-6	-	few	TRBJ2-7	TGTGCCAGCAGAAAGACCGGATCCTACGAGCAGTACTTC	CASRKTGSYEQYF
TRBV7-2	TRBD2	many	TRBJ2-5	TGTGCCAGCAGCTTAGCGGGACTAGCGACGGAAGAGACCCAGTACTTC	CASSLAGLATEETQYF
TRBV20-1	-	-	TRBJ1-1	TGCAGTGCCTCGTACGACGCTGAAGCTTTCTTT	CSASYDAEAFF
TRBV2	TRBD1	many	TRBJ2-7	TGTGCCAGCAGTCTGACAGGGGCGTCCGAGCAGTACTTC	CASSLTGASEQYF
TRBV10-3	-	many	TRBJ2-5	TGTGCCATCAGTGAGTCAAGGGGACACGAGACCCAGTACTTC	CAISESRGHETQYF
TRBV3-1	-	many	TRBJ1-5	TGTGCCAGCAGCCAAGGGGCAGGTCGCAATCAGCCCCAGCATTTT	CASSQGAGRNQPQHF
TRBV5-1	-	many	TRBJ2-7	TGCGCCAGCAGCACGTGGGGGGGACAGTCCTACGAGCAGTACTTC	CASSTWGGQSYEQYF
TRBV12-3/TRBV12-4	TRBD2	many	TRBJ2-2	TGTGCCAGCCGAAGACTAGCGAGCACCGGGGAGCTGTTTTTT	CASRRLASTGELFF
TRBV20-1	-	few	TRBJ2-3	TGCAGTGCCGCCCAAACAGATACGCAGTATTTT	CSAAQTDTQYF
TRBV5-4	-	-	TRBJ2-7	TGTGCCAGCCGACAGGGAGGTGTGGGCGAGCAGTACTTC	CASRQGGVGEQYF
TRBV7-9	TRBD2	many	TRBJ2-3	TGTGCCAGCAGCTTAATGGCGGGAGTGGGGGATACGCAGTATTTT	CASSLMAGVGDTQYF
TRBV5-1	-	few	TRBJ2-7	TGCGCCAGCAGCCGACGAAGCGAGCAGTACTTC	CASSRRSEQYF